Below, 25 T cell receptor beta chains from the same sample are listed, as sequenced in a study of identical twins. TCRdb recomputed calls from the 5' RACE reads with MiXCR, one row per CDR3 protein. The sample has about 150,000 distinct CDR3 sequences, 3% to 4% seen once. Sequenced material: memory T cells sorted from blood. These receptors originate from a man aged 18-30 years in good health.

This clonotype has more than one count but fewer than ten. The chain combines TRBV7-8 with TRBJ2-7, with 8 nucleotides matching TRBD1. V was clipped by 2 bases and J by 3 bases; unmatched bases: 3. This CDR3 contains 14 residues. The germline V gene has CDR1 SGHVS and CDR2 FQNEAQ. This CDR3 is CASSLRTGIYEQYV. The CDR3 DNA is TGTGCCAGCAGCTTACGGACAGGGATCTACGAGCAGTACGTC.

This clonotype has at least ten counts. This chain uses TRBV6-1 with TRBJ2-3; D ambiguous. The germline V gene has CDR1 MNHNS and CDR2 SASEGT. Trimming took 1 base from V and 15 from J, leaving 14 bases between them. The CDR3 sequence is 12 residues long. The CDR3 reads CASSEEHPSHYF. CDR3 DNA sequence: TGTGCCAGCAGTGAAGAACACCCGTCTCATTATTTT.

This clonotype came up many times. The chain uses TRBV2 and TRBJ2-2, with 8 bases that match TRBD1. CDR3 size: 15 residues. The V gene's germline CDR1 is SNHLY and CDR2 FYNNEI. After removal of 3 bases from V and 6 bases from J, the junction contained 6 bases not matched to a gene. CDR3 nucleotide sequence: TGTGCCAGCAGTGACGGGACAGGAAGGGCCGGGGAGCTGTTTTTT. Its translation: CASSDGTGRAGELFF.

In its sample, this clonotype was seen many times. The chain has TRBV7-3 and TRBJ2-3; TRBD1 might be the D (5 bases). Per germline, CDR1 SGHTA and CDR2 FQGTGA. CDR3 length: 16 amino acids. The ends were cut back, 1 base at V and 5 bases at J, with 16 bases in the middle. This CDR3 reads CASSLRGPPLGDTQYF. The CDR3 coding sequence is TGTGCCAGCAGCTTAAGGGGCCCGCCTTTAGGAGATACGCAGTATTTT.

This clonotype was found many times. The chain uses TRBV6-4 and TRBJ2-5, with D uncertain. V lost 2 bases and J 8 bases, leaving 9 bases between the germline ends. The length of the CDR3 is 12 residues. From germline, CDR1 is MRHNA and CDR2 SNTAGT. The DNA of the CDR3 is TGTGCCAGCAGTGACCCGTGGGGTACCCAGTACTTC. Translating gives CASSDPWGTQYF.

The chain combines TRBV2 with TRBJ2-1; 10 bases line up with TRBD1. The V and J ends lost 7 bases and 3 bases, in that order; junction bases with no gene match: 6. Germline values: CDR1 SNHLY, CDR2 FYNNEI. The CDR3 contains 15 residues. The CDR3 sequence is CASKEGDRGYNEQFF. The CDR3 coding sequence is TGTGCCAGCAAAGAGGGGGACAGGGGCTACAATGAGCAGTTCTTC.

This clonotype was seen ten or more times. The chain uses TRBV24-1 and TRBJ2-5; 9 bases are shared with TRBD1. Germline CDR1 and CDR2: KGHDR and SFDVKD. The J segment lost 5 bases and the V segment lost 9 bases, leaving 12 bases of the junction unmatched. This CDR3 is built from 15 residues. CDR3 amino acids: CATLLRDRVDETQYF. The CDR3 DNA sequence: TGTGCCACCCTTCTCCGGGACAGGGTAGATGAGACCCAGTACTTC.

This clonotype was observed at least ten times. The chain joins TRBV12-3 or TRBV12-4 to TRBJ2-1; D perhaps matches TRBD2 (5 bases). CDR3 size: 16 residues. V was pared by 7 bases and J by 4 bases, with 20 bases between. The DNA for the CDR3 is TGTGCCAGCACCTTGGGTGGGAGCCCGGGATACAATGAGCAGTTCTTC. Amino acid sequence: CASTLGGSPGYNEQFF.

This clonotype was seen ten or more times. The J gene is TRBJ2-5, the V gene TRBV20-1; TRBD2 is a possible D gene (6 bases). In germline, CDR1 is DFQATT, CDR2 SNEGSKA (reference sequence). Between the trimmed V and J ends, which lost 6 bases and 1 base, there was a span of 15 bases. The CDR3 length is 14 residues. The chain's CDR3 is CSAQIRGSQETQYF. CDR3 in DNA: TGCAGTGCCCAAATTCGGGGGTCCCAAGAGACCCAGTACTTC.

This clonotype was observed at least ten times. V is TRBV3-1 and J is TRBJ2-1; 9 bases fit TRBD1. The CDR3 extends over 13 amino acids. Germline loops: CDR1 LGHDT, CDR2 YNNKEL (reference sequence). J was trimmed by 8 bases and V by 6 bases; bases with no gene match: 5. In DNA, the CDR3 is TGTGCCAGCAGACGGACAGGGGTATATGAGCAGTTCTTC. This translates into CASRRTGVYEQFF.

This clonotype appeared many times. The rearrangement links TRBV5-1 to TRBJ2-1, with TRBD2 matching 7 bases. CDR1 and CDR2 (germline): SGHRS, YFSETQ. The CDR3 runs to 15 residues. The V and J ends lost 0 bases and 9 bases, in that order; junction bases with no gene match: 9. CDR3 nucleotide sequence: TGCGCCAGCAGCTTGGAGTCTGCGGGAGTAAGTGAGCAGTTCTTC. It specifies CASSLESAGVSEQFF.

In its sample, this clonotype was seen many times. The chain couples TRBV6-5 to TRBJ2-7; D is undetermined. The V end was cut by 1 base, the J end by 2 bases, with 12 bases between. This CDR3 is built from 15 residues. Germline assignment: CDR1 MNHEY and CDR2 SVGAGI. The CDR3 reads CASSYLSGGTYEQYF. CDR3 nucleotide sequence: TGTGCCAGCAGTTACTTGAGTGGTGGAACCTACGAGCAGTACTTC.

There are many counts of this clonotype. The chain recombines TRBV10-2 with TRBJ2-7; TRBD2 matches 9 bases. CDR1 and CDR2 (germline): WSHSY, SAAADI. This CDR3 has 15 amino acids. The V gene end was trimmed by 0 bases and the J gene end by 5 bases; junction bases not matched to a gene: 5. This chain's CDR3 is CASSESGLAGNEQYV. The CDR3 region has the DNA TGCGCCAGCAGTGAGTCAGGGCTAGCGGGAAACGAGCAGTACGTC.

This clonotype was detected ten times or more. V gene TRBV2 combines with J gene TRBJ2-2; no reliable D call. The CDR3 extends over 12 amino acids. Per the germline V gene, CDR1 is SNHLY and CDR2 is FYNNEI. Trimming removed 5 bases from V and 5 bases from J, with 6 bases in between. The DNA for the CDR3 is TGTGCCAGCAGTATATTAACCGGGGAGCTGTTTTTT. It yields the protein CASSILTGELFF.

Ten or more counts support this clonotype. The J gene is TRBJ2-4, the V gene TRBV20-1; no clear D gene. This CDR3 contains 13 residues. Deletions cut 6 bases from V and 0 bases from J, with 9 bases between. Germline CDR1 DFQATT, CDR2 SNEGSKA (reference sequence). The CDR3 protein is CSAALVAKNIQYF. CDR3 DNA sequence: TGCAGTGCAGCCCTCGTAGCCAAAAACATTCAGTACTTC.

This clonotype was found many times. CDR3 region: CASQGPNQPQHF. In nucleotides, the CDR3 is TGTGCCTCCCAGGGCCCGAATCAGCCCCAGCATTTT. The chain is built from TRBV7-9 and TRBJ1-5; tentative D call: TRBD1 (5 bases). The CDR3 extends over 12 amino acids. CDR1 SEHNR and CDR2 FQNEAQ come from the germline V gene (reference sequence). Trimming shortened V by 11 bases and J by 4 bases, and 12 bases separated the two germline ends.

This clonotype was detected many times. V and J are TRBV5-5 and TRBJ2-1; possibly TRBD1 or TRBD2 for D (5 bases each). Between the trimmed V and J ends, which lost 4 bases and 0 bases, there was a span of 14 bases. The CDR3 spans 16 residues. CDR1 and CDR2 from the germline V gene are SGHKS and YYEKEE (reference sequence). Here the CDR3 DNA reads TGTGCCAGCAGCCGAGATTGGGACCGCTCCTACAATGAGCAGTTCTTC. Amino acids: CASSRDWDRSYNEQFF.

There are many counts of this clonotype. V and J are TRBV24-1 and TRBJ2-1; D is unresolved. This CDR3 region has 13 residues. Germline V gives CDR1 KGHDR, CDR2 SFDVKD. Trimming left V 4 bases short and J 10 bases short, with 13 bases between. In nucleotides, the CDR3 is TGTGCCACCAGTGAACCTACTCACTCGGAGCAGTTCTTC. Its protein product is CATSEPTHSEQFF.

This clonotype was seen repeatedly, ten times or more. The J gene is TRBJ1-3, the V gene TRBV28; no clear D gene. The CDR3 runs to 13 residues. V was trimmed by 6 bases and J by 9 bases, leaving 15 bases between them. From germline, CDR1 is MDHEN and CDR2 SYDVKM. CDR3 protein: CASRAEFLGTIYF. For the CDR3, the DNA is TGTGCCAGCAGGGCGGAGTTTTTGGGCACCATATATTTT.

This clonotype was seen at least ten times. CDR3 loop: CASSLGRGSPLHF. CDR3 nucleotide sequence: TGTGCCAGCAGCTTAGGGCGGGGTTCACCCCTCCACTTT. J is TRBJ1-6 and V is TRBV7-2; D gene uncertain. V shed 1 base and J shed 9 bases, with 7 bases lying between them. This CDR3 comprises 13 residues. The germline CDR1 and CDR2 sequences are SGHTA and FQGNSA.

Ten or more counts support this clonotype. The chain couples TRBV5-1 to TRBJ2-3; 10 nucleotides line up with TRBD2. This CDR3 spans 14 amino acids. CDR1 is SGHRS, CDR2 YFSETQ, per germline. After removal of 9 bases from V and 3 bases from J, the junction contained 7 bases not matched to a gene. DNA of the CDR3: TGCGCCACCTCAGCGGGAGGGCGGACAGATACGCAGTATTTT. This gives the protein CATSAGGRTDTQYF.

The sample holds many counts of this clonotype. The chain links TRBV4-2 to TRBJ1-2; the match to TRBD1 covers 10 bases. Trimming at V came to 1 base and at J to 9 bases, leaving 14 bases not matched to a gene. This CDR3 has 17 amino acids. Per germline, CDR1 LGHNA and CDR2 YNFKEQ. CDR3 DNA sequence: TGTGCCAGCAGCCAAGGAGAGGGGACAGGGGTGCTCGTGAGCTACACCTTC. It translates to CASSQGEGTGVLVSYTF.

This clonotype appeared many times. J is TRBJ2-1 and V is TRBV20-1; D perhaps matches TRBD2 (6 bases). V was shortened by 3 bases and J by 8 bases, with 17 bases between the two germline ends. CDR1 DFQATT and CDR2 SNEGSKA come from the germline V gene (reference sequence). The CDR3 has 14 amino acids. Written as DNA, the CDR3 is TGCAGTGCTAGTAGTGGGCGGAGGGGCGATGAGCAGTTCTTC. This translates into CSASSGRRGDEQFF.

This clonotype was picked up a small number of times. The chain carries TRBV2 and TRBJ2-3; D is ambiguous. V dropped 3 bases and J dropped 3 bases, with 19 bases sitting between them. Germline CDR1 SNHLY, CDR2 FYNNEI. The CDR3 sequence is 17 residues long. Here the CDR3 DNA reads TGTGCCAGCAGTGATATGAAGCCGGGCCGCGGTACAGATACGCAGTATTTT. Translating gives CASSDMKPGRGTDTQYF.

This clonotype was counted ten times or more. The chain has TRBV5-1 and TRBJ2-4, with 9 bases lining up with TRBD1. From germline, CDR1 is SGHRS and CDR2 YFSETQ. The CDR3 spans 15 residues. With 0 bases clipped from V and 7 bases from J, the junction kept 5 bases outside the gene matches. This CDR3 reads CASSLDRGPRNIQYF. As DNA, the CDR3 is TGCGCCAGCAGCTTGGACAGGGGGCCTCGCAACATTCAGTACTTC.